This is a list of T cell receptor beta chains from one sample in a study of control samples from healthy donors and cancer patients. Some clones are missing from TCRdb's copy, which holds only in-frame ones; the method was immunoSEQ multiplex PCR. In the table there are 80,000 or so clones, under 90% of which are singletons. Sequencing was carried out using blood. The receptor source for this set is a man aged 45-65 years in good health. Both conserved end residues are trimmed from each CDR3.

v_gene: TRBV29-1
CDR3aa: SVEGGLMNTEAF

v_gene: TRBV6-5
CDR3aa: ASSYGGADYGYT

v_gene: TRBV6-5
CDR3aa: ASSRDRNTEAF

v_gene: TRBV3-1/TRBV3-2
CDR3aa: ASSQDLRGNTIY

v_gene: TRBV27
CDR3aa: ASSLGDTQY

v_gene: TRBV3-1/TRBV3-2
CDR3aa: ASSRIMKAGVEGYT

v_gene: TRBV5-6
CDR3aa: ASSLEGTGRKF

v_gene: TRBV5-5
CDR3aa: ASSGGIGVPYEQY

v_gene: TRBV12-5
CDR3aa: ASGLWGGINQPQH

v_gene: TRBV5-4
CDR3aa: ASSPDANSVDTQY

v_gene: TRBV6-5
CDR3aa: ASTLGISFGYT

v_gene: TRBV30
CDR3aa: AWSVTGQTEAF

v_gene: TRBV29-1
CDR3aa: SVEDRRARGYT

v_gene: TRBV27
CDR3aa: ASSTHNSYEQY

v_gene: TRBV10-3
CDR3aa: AISELQGGEAF

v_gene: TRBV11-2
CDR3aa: ASSRGQYNEQF

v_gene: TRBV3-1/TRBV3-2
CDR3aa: ASSPPRGQGNIQY

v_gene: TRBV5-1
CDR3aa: ASKTGTADTGELF

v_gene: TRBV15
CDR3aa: ATSRSGSLNTEAF

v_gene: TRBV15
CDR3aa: ATSDAQGGDTDTQY

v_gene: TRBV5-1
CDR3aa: ASSLGGNYGYT

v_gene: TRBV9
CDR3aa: ASSVGGTPGTDTQY

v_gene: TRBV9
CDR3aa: ASSVRQGDTEAF

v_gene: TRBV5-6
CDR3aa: ASSAPEANDYGYT

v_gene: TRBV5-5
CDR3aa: ASSSRDIRGEQF

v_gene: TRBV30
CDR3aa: AWRTPGAKNIQY

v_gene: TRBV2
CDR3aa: ASIQGNQSYEQY

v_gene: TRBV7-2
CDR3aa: ASSSPGGFYGYT

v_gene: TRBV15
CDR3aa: ATSFTGRNTEAF

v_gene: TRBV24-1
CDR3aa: ATSDPYWGYT

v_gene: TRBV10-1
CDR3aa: ASSALVLRTLTNTDTQY

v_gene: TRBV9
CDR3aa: ASSVGQGAYFEYNQPQH

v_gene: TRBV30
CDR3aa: AWASGTSNSPLH

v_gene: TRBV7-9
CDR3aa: ASSIKTPNEKLF

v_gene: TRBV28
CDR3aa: ASSFSGGGSTDTQY

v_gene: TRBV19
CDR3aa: ASSMDRGLGKNIQY

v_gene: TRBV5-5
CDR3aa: ASSLTDLTEAF

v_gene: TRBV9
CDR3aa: ASSRDTSNQPQH

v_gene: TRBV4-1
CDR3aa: ASSHPIDRDSYNSPLH

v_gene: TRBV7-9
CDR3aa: ASSPGSAETQY

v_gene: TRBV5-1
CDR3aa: ASSGWSANQREINTDTQY

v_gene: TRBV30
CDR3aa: AWTGLAGTKNIQY

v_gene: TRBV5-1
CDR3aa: ASSLDGPGELF

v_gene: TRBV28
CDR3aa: ASSFWQTEAF

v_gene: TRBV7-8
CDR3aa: ASSGRDLGNEQY

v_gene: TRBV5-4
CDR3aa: ASSLALTYEQY

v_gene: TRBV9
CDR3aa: ASSPPQGPVTEAF

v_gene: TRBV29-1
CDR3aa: SVGRGGPYNEQF

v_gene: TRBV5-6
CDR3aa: ASSQTGGNTEAF

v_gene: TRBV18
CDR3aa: ASSPAGTAYNEQF

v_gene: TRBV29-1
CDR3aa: SVVSFADRVGYGYT

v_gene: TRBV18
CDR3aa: ASSPSGGTNTEAF

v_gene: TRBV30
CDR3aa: AWASMRTEAF

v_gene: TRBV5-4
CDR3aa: ASSGLAGGAITDTQY

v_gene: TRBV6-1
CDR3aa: ASSEHHSNQPQH

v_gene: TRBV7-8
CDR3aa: ASSSGLNSPLH

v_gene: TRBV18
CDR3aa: ASSPSRSSPNTEAF

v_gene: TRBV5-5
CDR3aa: ASSLGAGGYT

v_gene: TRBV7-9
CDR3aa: ASSSHRGITEQF

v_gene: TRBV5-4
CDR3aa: ASSGGTGGETQY